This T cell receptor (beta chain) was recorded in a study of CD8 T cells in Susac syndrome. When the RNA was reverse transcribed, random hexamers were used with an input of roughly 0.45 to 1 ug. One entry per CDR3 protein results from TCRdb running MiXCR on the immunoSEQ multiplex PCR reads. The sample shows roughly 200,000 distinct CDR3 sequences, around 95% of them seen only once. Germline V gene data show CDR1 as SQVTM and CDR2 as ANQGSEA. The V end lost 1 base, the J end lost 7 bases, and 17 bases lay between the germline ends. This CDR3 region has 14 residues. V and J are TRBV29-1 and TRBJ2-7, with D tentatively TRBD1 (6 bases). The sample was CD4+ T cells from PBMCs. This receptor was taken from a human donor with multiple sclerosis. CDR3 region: CSVEVRGAGREQYF. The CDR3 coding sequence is TGCAGCGTTGAAGTCAGGGGAGCAGGAAGAGAGCAGTACTTC.